This T cell receptor (beta chain) was documented in a study of T and B cells in COVID-19 patients. Each TRB amplification used about 250-550 ng of genomic DNA from blood. Multiplex PCR with BIOMED2 TRB-A/B primer pools amplified TRB rearrangements. Via MiXCR, TCRdb re-called the multiplex PCR reads, giving one row per CDR3 protein. Among about 15,000 distinct CDR3 sequences listed, 27% were seen once. The sample taken for sequencing was blood. The receptor was isolated from a human donor who had recovered from COVID-19.

CDR3 bases: TGCGCCAGCAGTCAAGCAGGGCTGAGTTACGAGCAGTACTTC. It encodes CASSQAGLSYEQYF. V and J are TRBV23-1 and TRBJ2-7; a possible D gene is TRBD1 (5 bases). TRBV23-1 is placed among ORFs of uncertain function. Trimming stripped 2 bases from V and 4 bases from J, with 12 bases between. The CDR3 consists of 14 residues.